This is a list of T cell receptor beta chains from one sample in a study of cytomegalovirus exposure and HLA in healthy donors. The assay was immunoSEQ multiplex PCR, and TCRdb's table has in-frame clones only and misses some. The sample lists around 400,000 clones, 80% to 90% occurring once. The sample comprised PBMCs. These receptor sequences come from a woman under 30 in good health and CMV-seronegative. CDR3s include the opening cysteine and the closing phenylalanine or tryptophan. Fields, in order: CDR3 protein, CDR3 DNA, V gene, J gene, clone size, D gene. D genes are given only for firm matches. The size entry is marked missing in some rows and otherwise reads once, few, many or a size class.

CASSLGGLFGLANEKLFF	TGCGCCAGCAGCCTGGGAGGTTTATTTGGATTAGCTAATGAAAAACTGTTTTTT	TRBV5-1	TRBJ1-4	once	-
CASSVQGTESQYF	TGTGCCAGCAGTGTCCAGGGGACGGAATCGCAGTATTTT	TRBV2	TRBJ2-3	-	-
CASSLRPGQGNGAFF	TGTGCCAGCAGCCTGAGACCGGGACAGGGAAACGGAGCTTTCTTT	TRBV27	TRBJ1-1	-	TRBD1
CASSELSGYTF	TGCGCCAGCAGCGAGTTGAGTGGCTACACCTTC	TRBV4-1	TRBJ1-2	-	-
CASSPGLAGGRTGELFF	TGTGCCAGCTCACCAGGACTAGCGGGAGGGCGAACCGGGGAGCTGTTTTTT	TRBV18	TRBJ2-2	-	TRBD2
CASSIWVGQGGTEAFF	TGTGCCAGTAGTATATGGGTAGGACAGGGAGGCACTGAAGCTTTCTTT	TRBV19	TRBJ1-1	once	TRBD1
CASSFSGRPDNEQFF	TGTGCCAGCAGTTTTAGCGGGAGGCCAGACAATGAGCAGTTCTTC	TRBV6-5	TRBJ2-1	-	TRBD2
CASSRGQGAVLTDTQYF	TGTGCCAGCAGCCGCGGACAGGGGGCTGTACTCACAGATACGCAGTATTTT	TRBV7-9	TRBJ2-3	-	TRBD1
CAGGSSGNYNEQFF	TGTGCCGGGGGGAGTAGCGGGAATTACAATGAGCAGTTCTTC	TRBV7-9	TRBJ2-1	-	TRBD2
CASSAQGRGTEAFF	TGTGCCAGTAGTGCACAGGGTCGGGGCACTGAAGCTTTCTTT	TRBV19	TRBJ1-1	once	-
CASRWTSRDQPQHF	TGTGCCAGCAGATGGACAAGCCGGGATCAGCCCCAGCATTTT	TRBV27	TRBJ1-5	-	-
CASSKGLAGGLAKNIQYF	TGTGCCAGCAGCAAGGGACTAGCGGGAGGCCTAGCCAAAAACATTCAGTACTTC	TRBV11-2	TRBJ2-4	-	TRBD2
CASSHRDRASGNTIYF	TGTGCCAGCAGCCACCGGGACAGGGCCTCTGGAAACACCATATATTTT	TRBV7-8	TRBJ1-3	few	TRBD1
CASSLGGYYGYTF	TGCGCCAGCAGCTTAGGGGGATACTATGGCTACACCTTC	TRBV5-1	TRBJ1-2	-	-
CATTTADNYGYTF	TGTGCCACAACAACCGCAGATAACTATGGCTACACCTTC	TRBV28	TRBJ1-2	-	-
CASSLVVSSGANVLTF	TGTGCCAGCAGCTTAGTTGTGAGCTCTGGGGCCAACGTCCTGACTTTC	TRBV7-9	TRBJ2-6	few	-
CASSSNRGYGYTF	TGTGCCAGCAGCTCCAACAGGGGCTATGGCTACACCTTC	TRBV5-4	TRBJ1-2	once	TRBD1
CASSLGLPPGNTIYF	TGCGCCAGCAGCTTGGGGCTTCCCCCTGGAAACACCATATATTTT	TRBV5-1	TRBJ1-3	-	-
CASSPSGRARKTQYF	TGTGCCAGCAGCCCAAGCGGGAGGGCCAGAAAGACCCAGTACTTC	TRBV7-9	TRBJ2-5	once	TRBD2
CATSRGSGNTIYF	TGTGCCACTTCCCGGGGCTCTGGAAACACCATATATTTT	TRBV10-3	TRBJ1-3	few	-
CASSLRRGTQYF	TGTGCCAGCAGCCTCAGGCGGGGTACGCAGTATTTT	TRBV7-9	TRBJ2-3	-	-
CASSQDQGNEQFF	TGTGCCAGCAGCCAAGACCAGGGCAATGAGCAGTTCTTC	TRBV11-2	TRBJ2-1	-	-
CASRNSGTGGQPQHF	TGTGCCAGCCGGAACTCAGGGACTGGAGGGCAGCCCCAGCATTTT	TRBV6-5	TRBJ1-5	few	-
CASSWEGFTFLPQHF	TGTGCCAGCAGCTGGGAGGGGTTTACTTTTCTGCCCCAGCATTTT	TRBV7-8	TRBJ1-5	-	-
CASSSIRAGAGETQYF	TGTGCCAGCAGCTCCATCCGAGCGGGAGCGGGAGAGACCCAGTACTTC	TRBV11-2	TRBJ2-5	once	TRBD2
CASSSPSPGELFF	TGTGCCAGCAGCTCGCCGAGCCCCGGGGAGCTGTTTTTT	TRBV7-3	TRBJ2-2	-	-
CASSITSSTYEQYF	TGTGCCAGTAGTATAACTAGCTCCACCTACGAGCAGTACTTC	TRBV19	TRBJ2-7	-	-
CASSPTRVTGSGNTIYF	TGTGCCAGCAGCCCTACCAGGGTGACAGGCTCTGGAAACACCATATATTTT	TRBV7-9	TRBJ1-3	-	-
CASSNGRGRETQYF	TGTGCCAGCAGTAACGGGAGGGGGCGAGAGACCCAGTACTTC	TRBV2	TRBJ2-5	many	-
CASSQVGSTSSYNEQFF	TGCGCCAGCAGCCAAGTTGGGTCAACTAGCTCCTACAATGAGCAGTTCTTC	TRBV4-1	TRBJ2-1	-	-
CASSLESGPSYEQYF	TGCGCCAGCAGCTTGGAGTCAGGCCCATCCTACGAGCAGTACTTC	TRBV5-1	TRBJ2-7	-	-
CAISGQGYEQFF	TGTGCCATCAGTGGGCAGGGGTATGAGCAGTTCTTC	TRBV10-3	TRBJ2-1	-	-
CASIFAGTEAFF	TGTGCCAGCATCTTCGCGGGGACTGAAGCTTTCTTT	TRBV28	TRBJ1-1	few	-
CAWVAGNRDGELFF	TGTGCCTGGGTGGCAGGGAATAGAGACGGGGAGCTGTTTTTT	TRBV30	TRBJ2-2	once	-
CATALHTGGETQYF	TGTGCCACCGCCCTCCACACCGGAGGGGAGACCCAGTACTTC	TRBV6-1	TRBJ2-5	-	-
CASSDSRISYEQYF	TGTGCCAGCAGTGATTCCAGGATCTCCTACGAGCAGTACTTC	TRBV2	TRBJ2-7	-	-
CASSQASNRGIRGETQYF	TGCGCCAGCAGCCAAGCCTCAAATCGGGGCATAAGGGGGGAGACCCAGTACTTC	TRBV4-1	TRBJ2-5	-	-